These T cell receptor beta chains were read from a single sample in a study of T cells in Graves' hyperthyroidism and ophthalmopathy. MiXCR was run by TCRdb on the multiplex PCR reads, yielding one entry per CDR3 protein. Here the sample spans about 840,000 distinct CDR3 sequences, 38% being singletons. The material sequenced was blood. These receptors all stem from a man between 18 and 29 years old with Graves' hyperthyroidism. CDR3s include the opening cysteine and the closing phenylalanine or tryptophan. A D gene is named only where the DNA matches it firmly. Not every row has a clone size; where given, it reads once, few, many or a size class.

abundance | j_gene | d_gene | v_gene | CDR3nt | CDR3aa
many | TRBJ1-1 | - | TRBV2 | TGTGCCAGCAGCCAAGACAGATTAGACACTGAAGCTTTCTTT | CASSQDRLDTEAFF
many | TRBJ1-1 | - | TRBV7-6 | TGTGCCAGCAGCAAGACCAGGGGCTACACTGAAGCTTTCTTT | CASSKTRGYTEAFF
- | TRBJ1-1 | - | TRBV29-1 | TGCACGATGTCTGCGCAGACCAACACTGAAGCTTTCTTT | CTMSAQTNTEAFF
few | TRBJ2-5 | - | TRBV6-5 | TGTGCCAGCAGTTACGTAGGGGGTGGGGAGACCCAGTACTTC | CASSYVGGGETQYF
- | TRBJ1-3 | - | TRBV9 | TGTGCCAGCAGAGGACAGTTCTCTGGAAACACCATATATTTT | CASRGQFSGNTIYF
- | TRBJ2-7 | - | TRBV2 | TGTGCCAGCAGTGAGCCGGAGAGCTCCTACGAGCAGTACTTC | CASSEPESSYEQYF
many | TRBJ1-1 | - | TRBV29-1 | TGCAGCGTTGGGTTTTCAGGGGCTGGGAACACTGAAGCTTTCTTT | CSVGFSGAGNTEAFF
many | TRBJ2-7 | TRBD2 | TRBV10-3 | TGTGCCATCAGATCTAGCGGGTCGAGCTCCTACGAGCAGTACTTC | CAIRSSGSSSYEQYF
few | TRBJ1-5 | - | TRBV28 | TGTGCCAGCATATCGGGGGGCAATCAGCCCCAGCATTTT | CASISGGNQPQHF
few | TRBJ2-7 | - | TRBV6-6 | TGTGCCAGCAGATCGGATCCCCGGCGGTACGAGCAGTACTTC | CASRSDPRRYEQYF
many | TRBJ1-5 | - | TRBV19 | TGTGCCAGTAGTATGACGGGGAACGGCAATCAGCCCCAGCATTTT | CASSMTGNGNQPQHF